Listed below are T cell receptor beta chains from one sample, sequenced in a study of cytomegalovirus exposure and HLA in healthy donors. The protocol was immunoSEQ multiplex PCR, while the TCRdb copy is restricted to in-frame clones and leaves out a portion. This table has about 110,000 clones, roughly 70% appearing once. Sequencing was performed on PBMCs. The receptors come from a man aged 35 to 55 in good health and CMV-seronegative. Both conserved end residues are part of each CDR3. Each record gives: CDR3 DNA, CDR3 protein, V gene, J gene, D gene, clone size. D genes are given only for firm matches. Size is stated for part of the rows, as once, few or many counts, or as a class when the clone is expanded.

CDR3 DNA: TGTGCCAGCTCACCCCTGACTAGCGGGGGCTCCGGGATTCAGTACTTC
CDR3 protein: CASSPLTSGGSGIQYF
V gene: TRBV18
J gene: TRBJ2-4
D gene: TRBD2
clone size: NA

CDR3 DNA: TGCGCCAGCAGCTTTGGGACTAGCATGAGTGGAGAGACCCAGTACTTC
CDR3 protein: CASSFGTSMSGETQYF
V gene: TRBV5-1
J gene: TRBJ2-5
D gene: TRBD2
clone size: few

CDR3 DNA: TGTGCCAGCACCCCGGGACTCCTTATGGAGGGCTACACCTTC
CDR3 protein: CASTPGLLMEGYTF
V gene: TRBV7-9
J gene: TRBJ1-2
D gene: NA
clone size: NA

CDR3 DNA: TGTGCCACCAGTCACACAGTTCAGACAGGGTCCTACGAGCAGTACTTC
CDR3 protein: CATSHTVQTGSYEQYF
V gene: TRBV15
J gene: TRBJ2-7
D gene: TRBD1
clone size: NA

CDR3 DNA: TGTGCCAGCAGTTTAGAGAGTTCGGTAATGGGGGGCTACGAGCAGTACTTC
CDR3 protein: CASSLESSVMGGYEQYF
V gene: TRBV27
J gene: TRBJ2-7
D gene: NA
clone size: NA

CDR3 DNA: TGTGCCAGCAGGCGCGGGACTAATGAAAAACTGTTTTTT
CDR3 protein: CASRRGTNEKLFF
V gene: TRBV11-1
J gene: TRBJ1-4
D gene: NA
clone size: NA

CDR3 DNA: TGTGCCTGGAGTGCCGGATCAGGGAGCAATCAGCCCCAGCATTTT
CDR3 protein: CAWSAGSGSNQPQHF
V gene: TRBV30
J gene: TRBJ1-5
D gene: NA
clone size: once

CDR3 DNA: TGTGCCAGCAGTTTTACGGGTAATGAGCAGTTCTTC
CDR3 protein: CASSFTGNEQFF
V gene: TRBV27
J gene: TRBJ2-1
D gene: NA
clone size: once

CDR3 DNA: TGTGCCAGCAGTTACGGGGCCAACGATAATTCACCCCTCCACTTT
CDR3 protein: CASSYGANDNSPLHF
V gene: TRBV6-5
J gene: TRBJ1-6
D gene: NA
clone size: NA

CDR3 DNA: TGTGCCAGCAGCGACTCCGGGACAGGGGGCCGTGGGGCCAACGTCCTGACTTTC
CDR3 protein: CASSDSGTGGRGANVLTF
V gene: TRBV28
J gene: TRBJ2-6
D gene: TRBD1
clone size: NA

CDR3 DNA: TGTGCCAGCAGTGAACCACAGGGGACGGGCACTGAAGCTTTCTTT
CDR3 protein: CASSEPQGTGTEAFF
V gene: TRBV6-1
J gene: TRBJ1-1
D gene: TRBD1
clone size: NA

CDR3 DNA: TGCGCCAGCAGCCCGTACCCAGATGGTACCTACGGGGATGAGCAGTTCTTC
CDR3 protein: CASSPYPDGTYGDEQFF
V gene: TRBV4-1
J gene: TRBJ2-1
D gene: NA
clone size: NA

CDR3 DNA: TGTGCCACCGCGAAGCGGAGGTCGGATGAAAAACTGTTTTTT
CDR3 protein: CATAKRRSDEKLFF
V gene: TRBV15
J gene: TRBJ1-4
D gene: NA
clone size: few

CDR3 DNA: TGTGCCAGCAGCCAAGATCACCCCTACTCGGGAGATGGCTACACCTTC
CDR3 protein: CASSQDHPYSGDGYTF
V gene: TRBV4-2
J gene: TRBJ1-2
D gene: NA
clone size: NA

CDR3 DNA: TGTGCCAGCAGTTACTCGGCAGGGATTAATGGCTACACCTTC
CDR3 protein: CASSYSAGINGYTF
V gene: TRBV6-5
J gene: TRBJ1-2
D gene: NA
clone size: NA

CDR3 DNA: TGTGCCAGTAGTACCCCTTCCATGGGCAGACGTTTGAATCAGCCCCAGCATTTT
CDR3 protein: CASSTPSMGRRLNQPQHF
V gene: TRBV19
J gene: TRBJ1-5
D gene: NA
clone size: NA

CDR3 DNA: TGTGCCAGTAGTCGTCGCCCGGGGGAAAAACTGTTTTTT
CDR3 protein: CASSRRPGEKLFF
V gene: TRBV19
J gene: TRBJ1-4
D gene: NA
clone size: NA

CDR3 DNA: TGTGCCAGCAGCACAAGTTCTGGAAACACCATATATTTT
CDR3 protein: CASSTSSGNTIYF
V gene: TRBV11-1
J gene: TRBJ1-3
D gene: NA
clone size: NA

CDR3 DNA: TGCGCCAGCAGTTTTAGTAGCAATCAGCCCCAGCATTTT
CDR3 protein: CASSFSSNQPQHF
V gene: TRBV6-5
J gene: TRBJ1-5
D gene: NA
clone size: once

CDR3 DNA: TGTGCCAGCAGCGCCGGGACAGCGAACACCGGGGAGCTGTTTTTT
CDR3 protein: CASSAGTANTGELFF
V gene: TRBV9
J gene: TRBJ2-2
D gene: TRBD1
clone size: NA

CDR3 DNA: TGCAGCGTTGTTATGGGGGCTGTGACCCAGTACTTC
CDR3 protein: CSVVMGAVTQYF
V gene: TRBV29-1
J gene: TRBJ2-5
D gene: NA
clone size: NA

CDR3 DNA: TGTGCCAGCAGCTTTGGGACAGGGGGCGATTTATACACTGAAGCTTTCTTT
CDR3 protein: CASSFGTGGDLYTEAFF
V gene: TRBV5-6
J gene: TRBJ1-1
D gene: TRBD1
clone size: NA